This entry is about one TCR beta chain. This sample was included in a study of control samples from healthy donors and cancer patients. The CDR3 runs to 17 residues. V dropped 0 bases and J dropped 6; count of bases not matched to a gene: 10. CDR1 KGHSH and CDR2 LQKENI come from the germline V gene. TCRdb's table, derived via immunoSEQ multiplex PCR, lists solely in-frame clones and lacks some. The sample has 60,000 to 70,000 clones, roughly 85% seen once. The material sequenced was blood. The source is a middle-aged man in good health. V gene TRBV18 combines with J gene TRBJ1-5, with TRBD1 identical over 8 bases. CDR3 nucleotides: TGTGCCAGCTCACCACCGTCGGCAGGGGGCTTGAGTCAGCCCCAGCATTTT. It codes for CASSPPSAGGLSQPQHF.